A selection of T cell receptor beta chains follows, all from one sample in a study of Graves' ophthalmopathy and Graves' hyperthyroidism. TCRdb ran MiXCR on the multiplex PCR reads and lists one entry per CDR3 protein. This table has around 1,200,000 distinct CDR3 sequences, roughly two fifths appearing once. Sequenced input: peripheral blood or thyroid tissue (not recorded which). Receptors originate from an adult man with Graves' hyperthyroidism. CDR3s include the opening cysteine and the closing phenylalanine or tryptophan. D genes are given only for firm matches. The size field is filled for only some rows; it gives once, few, many or a size class.

>TRBD1|TRBV6-4|many|TRBJ1-6
CASSEQGGGGSPLHF
TGTGCCAGCAGTGAGCAGGGGGGCGGAGGTTCACCCCTCCACTTT
>NA|TRBV7-2|NA|TRBJ1-2
CASSFRDKATLNYGYTF
TGTGCCAGCAGCTTTAGGGACAAGGCCACCCTTAACTATGGCTACACCTTC
>NA|TRBV7-6|many|TRBJ2-7
CASSLETAGNEQYF
TGTGCCAGCAGCTTAGAGACAGCGGGTAACGAGCAGTACTTC
>NA|TRBV7-8|many|TRBJ2-7
CASRPTRPYEQYF
TGTGCCAGCAGGCCGACTAGGCCCTACGAGCAGTACTTC
>NA|TRBV7-9|many|TRBJ1-6
CASSLESPLHF
TGTGCCAGCAGCTTAGAAAGCCCCCTCCACTTT
>TRBD1|TRBV4-1|few|TRBJ1-5
CASSQEQGGQPQHF
TGCGCCAGCAGTCAAGAACAGGGGGGCCAGCCCCAGCATTTT
>TRBD1|TRBV5-6|NA|TRBJ2-6
CASSNRGLWAGANVLTF
TGTGCCAGCAGCAACAGGGGGCTTTGGGCTGGGGCCAACGTCCTGACTTTC
>TRBD2|TRBV6-1|NA|TRBJ2-2
CASSELAGNTGELSW
TGTGCCAGCAGTGAACTAGCGGGGAACACCGGGGAGCTGTCTTGG
>TRBD1|TRBV20-1|many|TRBJ1-2
CSATRTGDGYTF
TGCAGTGCTACCCGGACAGGGGATGGCTACACCTTC
>TRBD1|TRBV5-1|few|TRBJ2-7
CASRHGTGGYEQYF
TGCGCCAGCCGTCACGGAACAGGGGGCTACGAGCAGTACTTC
>NA|TRBV11-2|NA|TRBJ1-4
CASSLRGGGAGEKLFF
TGTGCCAGCAGCTTGCGGGGTGGGGGCGCGGGAGAAAAACTGTTTTTT